The 3 T cell receptor beta chains listed next were all sequenced from one sample in a study of shared clonotypes between healthy human individuals. Only in-frame clones appear in the TCRdb table, and some are missing; sequencing was by immunoSEQ multiplex PCR. The sample holds about 2 million clones, just under 95% seen once. Naive CD8 cells comprised CD45RO-negative, CCR7-positively selected cells, excluding terminally differentiated effector memory CD45RA+ cells. Sequencing was done on a sample of naive CD8+ T cells sorted from blood. These receptors were obtained from a young man in good health.

This rearrangement joins TRBV30 to TRBJ2-1, with 15 nucleotides matching TRBD2. The germline V gene encodes CDR1 GTSNPN and CDR2 SVGIG (reference sequence). Unmatched junction bases numbered 6, after V lost 2 bases and J lost 1 base. The CDR3 runs to 18 residues. CDR3 nucleotides: TGTGCCTGGAGTCTGGGACTAGCGGGAGGAGGGTCCTACAATGAGCAGTTCTTC. Protein product: CAWSLGLAGGGSYNEQFF.

The chain combines TRBV11-1 with TRBJ2-3, with TRBD2 as a possible D gene (5 bases). The V gene's germline CDR1 is SGHAT and CDR2 FQDESV (reference sequence). CDR3 size: 15 residues. V was trimmed by 7 bases and J by 2 bases, leaving 16 bases between them. CDR3 amino acids: CASIPVEGSTDTQYF. The CDR3 DNA reads TGTGCCAGCATCCCCGTCGAGGGCTCCACAGATACGCAGTATTTT. Based on the CDR3 plus reference TRBV11-1 and TRBJ2-3, the full variable domain is EAEVAQSPRYKITEKSQAVAFWCDPISGHATLYWYRQILGQGPELLVQFQDESVVDDSQLPKDRFSAERLKGVDSTLKIQPAELGDSAMYLCASIPVEGSTDTQYFGPGTRLTVL.

The gene calls are TRBV7-9 and TRBJ2-1, with TRBD2 as a possible D gene (6 bases). This CDR3 spans 15 amino acids. Germline lookup yields CDR1 SEHNR and CDR2 FQNEAQ (reference sequence). V gave up 2 bases and J gave up 6 bases, with 14 bases separating them. In DNA, the CDR3 is TGTGCCAGCAGCTTAAGGAACGGGAGTGTCAATGAGCAGTTCTTC. This translates into CASSLRNGSVNEQFF.